These 26 T cell receptor beta chains were all obtained from the same sample, sequenced in a study of control samples from healthy donors and cancer patients. TCRdb's table, derived via immunoSEQ multiplex PCR, lists solely in-frame clones and lacks some. Found here are roughly 450,000 clones, approximately 92% of them singletons; the top ten hold 5.5% to 7.5%. The specimen was PBMCs. The receptor source for this set is a man aged 35-49 years with head and neck cancer.

The CDR3 is CASSLGLGRGLEQYF. The CDR3 coding sequence is TGCGCCAGCAGCTTGGGGTTGGGCAGGGGGCTCGAGCAGTACTTC. The chain employs TRBV5-1 and TRBJ2-7, with TRBD1 matching over 8 bases. This CDR3 region has 15 residues. The germline V gene has CDR1 SGHRS and CDR2 YFSETQ. The ends lost 0 bases at V and 6 bases at J; junction bases unmatched: 8.

The gene calls are TRBV9 and TRBJ2-7, with 10 bases matching TRBD2. Germline CDR1 reads SGDLS; CDR2 reads YYNGEE. The J segment lost 3 bases and the V segment lost 0 bases, leaving 3 bases of the junction unmatched. This CDR3 has 15 amino acids. The CDR3 here is CASSVGASGGYEQYF. The CDR3 bases are TGTGCCAGCAGCGTAGGGGCTAGCGGGGGCTACGAGCAGTACTTC.

The chain carries TRBV7-8 and TRBJ1-1; the D is unclear. Germline loops: CDR1 SGHVS, CDR2 FQNEAQ. The CDR3 is 10 amino acids. V was trimmed by 2 bases and J by 5 bases, leaving 0 bases between them. CDR3 loop: CASSLTEAFF. DNA for the CDR3: TGTGCCAGCAGCTTAACTGAAGCTTTCTTT. Full variable domain (outside the CDR3, taken from reference TRBV7-8 and TRBJ1-1): GAGVSQSPRYKVAKRGQDVALRCDPISGHVSLFWYQQALGQGPEFLTYFQNEAQLDKSGLPSDRFFAERPEGSVSTLKIQRTQQEDSAVYLCASSLTEAFFGQGTRLTVV.

With respect to this clone: This specimen includes other DNA sequences encoding the same CDR3. This chain's CDR3 is CASSLGGINEKLFF. CDR3 in DNA: TGTGCCAGCAGTTTGGGCGGAATTAATGAAAAACTGTTTTTT. The genes are TRBV28 and TRBJ1-4; the D is unclear. Between the trimmed V and J ends, which lost 3 bases and 4 bases, there was a span of 9 bases. This CDR3 has 14 amino acids. CDR1 and CDR2 (germline): MDHEN, SYDVKM.

The chain employs TRBV28 and TRBJ2-7; 7 bases match TRBD2. The CDR3 contains 14 residues. J lost 3 bases, V lost 7 bases, and 9 bases had no gene match. Looked up from germline, CDR1 is MDHEN and CDR2 is SYDVKM. Here the CDR3 DNA reads TGTGCCAGCAAAAGCGGGGAGGAAATCTACGAGCAGTACTTC. Protein product: CASKSGEEIYEQYF. The full variable domain, in which reference TRBV28 and TRBJ2-7 provide the parts outside the CDR3, is DVKVTQSSRYLVKRTGEKVFLECVQDMDHENMFWYRQDPGLGLRLIYFSYDVKMKEKGDIPEGYSVSREKKERFSLILESASTNQTSMYLCASKSGEEIYEQYFGPGTRLTVT.

The chain employs TRBV4-2 and TRBJ2-1; 11 bases align to TRBD2. Germline CDR1 reads LGHNA; CDR2 reads YNFKEQ. The CDR3 loop spans 17 amino acids. J lost 5 bases, V lost 3 bases, and 9 bases had no gene match. The CDR3 loop reads CASSHTTGTSGNNEQFF. The CDR3 nucleotides read TGTGCCAGCAGCCATACTACCGGGACTAGCGGAAACAATGAGCAGTTCTTC.

The V gene is TRBV28, the J gene TRBJ2-7; the match to TRBD2 covers 8 bases. Germline CDR1 reads MDHEN; CDR2 reads SYDVKM. V shed 3 bases, J shed 7 bases, and the junction held 8 bases outside the gene matches. The CDR3 covers 14 residues. The chain's CDR3 is CASSLRGATGEQYF. The CDR3 nucleotides are TGTGCCAGCAGTTTGCGGGGGGCCACGGGAGAGCAGTACTTC. Drawing the rest from reference TRBV28 and TRBJ2-7, the complete variable domain is DVKVTQSSRYLVKRTGEKVFLECVQDMDHENMFWYRQDPGLGLRLIYFSYDVKMKEKGDIPEGYSVSREKKERFSLILESASTNQTSMYLCASSLRGATGEQYFGPGTRLTVT.

V is TRBV29-1 and J is TRBJ1-3; D is unresolved. This CDR3 has 13 amino acids. Germline CDR1 and CDR2: SQVTM and ANQGSEA. V shed 2 bases and J shed 0 bases, with 5 bases lying between them. The CDR3: CSVELNSGNTIYF. In nucleotides, the CDR3 is TGCAGCGTTGAACTCAACTCTGGAAACACCATATATTTT.

CDR3 DNA sequence: TGTGCTAGTGGTCCCGACAGCTTCAATGAGCAGTTCTTC. It translates to CASGPDSFNEQFF. This sequence joins TRBV12-5 and TRBJ2-1; maybe TRBD1 (5 bases). The germline V and J ends were trimmed by 5 bases and 6 bases, with 11 bases remaining between them. The V gene's germline CDR1 is LGHNT and CDR2 FRNRAP. This CDR3 region has 13 residues.

The genes are TRBV6-5 and TRBJ1-6; weak D call: TRBD1 (5 bases). This CDR3 is 14 amino acids long. Germline values: CDR1 MNHEY, CDR2 SVGAGI. Trimming removed 6 bases at V and 6 bases at J, with 12 bases between. The CDR3 coding sequence is TGTGCCAGCAGAAAGACAGCTCCTAATTCACCCCTCCACTTT. Translating gives CASRKTAPNSPLHF.

This clone was recorded a few times. The V gene is TRBV30, the J gene TRBJ2-2, with D tentatively TRBD2 (5 bases). Germline CDR1 is GTSNPN and CDR2 is SVGIG (reference sequence). This CDR3 region has 12 residues. V lost 2 bases and J lost 8, with 9 bases in between. The CDR3 DNA reads TGTGCCTGGAGTCCCACGGGAGGGGAGCTGTTTTTT. It is translated as CAWSPTGGELFF.

V and J are TRBV5-8 and TRBJ2-3, with D maybe TRBD1 (6 bases). Germline V gene data show CDR1 as SGHTS and CDR2 as YDEGEE. The CDR3 spans 14 residues. V lost 1 base and J 3 bases, leaving 9 bases between the germline ends. Here the CDR3 reads CASSLQGLTDTQYF. The CDR3 region has the DNA TGTGCCAGCAGCTTGCAGGGGCTAACAGATACGCAGTATTTT.

The table lists this clone with a count of one. CDR3 in DNA: TGTGCCAGCATACAGCTCCCTGAAGCTTTCTTT. Residues: CASIQLPEAFF. This rearrangement joins TRBV28 to TRBJ1-1, with D unclear. The germline CDR1 and CDR2 sequences are MDHEN and SYDVKM. This CDR3 is 11 amino acids long. V gave up 7 bases and J gave up 6 bases, with 9 bases separating them.

The chain combines TRBV7-2 with TRBJ1-4; D gene ambiguous. Germline-derived CDR1 and CDR2 are SGHTA and FQGNSA. This CDR3 region has 13 residues. V was shortened by 8 bases and J by 6 bases, with 13 bases between the two germline ends. CDR3 protein: CASSLREHEKLFF. The CDR3 DNA sequence: TGTGCCAGCTCCCTGAGGGAGCATGAAAAACTGTTTTTT.

This chain connects TRBV6-2 or TRBV6-3 to TRBJ2-7; TRBD1 is a possible D gene (6 bases). The CDR3 is 13 amino acids. Germline V lookup: CDR1 MNHEY, CDR2 SVGEGT. V lost 1 base and J 3 bases, leaving 7 bases between the germline ends. The CDR3 spells CASSYLGGYEQYF. CDR3 DNA: TGTGCCAGCAGTTACTTAGGGGGCTACGAGCAGTACTTC.

The V gene is TRBV15, the J gene TRBJ1-6; D gene uncertain. Germline V CDR1 and CDR2: LNHNV, YYDKDF (reference sequence). V was trimmed by 7 bases and J by 5 bases, leaving 12 bases between them. This CDR3 contains 14 residues. CDR3 loop: CATNSGLNNSPLHF. CDR3 in DNA: TGTGCCACCAACTCCGGTCTCAATAATTCACCCCTCCACTTT.

This clone has just one count. The genes are TRBV24-1 and TRBJ2-1; 8 bases are shared with TRBD1. Per germline, CDR1 KGHDR and CDR2 SFDVKD. CDR3 length: 17 residues. J gave up 0 bases and V 1 base, and 4 bases lay outside the gene matches. For the CDR3, the DNA is TGTGCCACCAGTGATTTCTCTCAGGGGGCCTCCTACAATGAGCAGTTCTTC. Its translation: CATSDFSQGASYNEQFF.

The chain links TRBV7-9 to TRBJ1-1; weak D call: TRBD1 (5 bases). This CDR3 contains 14 residues. V dropped 5 bases and J dropped 0 bases, with 10 bases sitting between them. CDR1 and CDR2 from the germline V gene are SEHNR and FQNEAQ (reference sequence). CDR3 residues: CASSLGTVNTEAFF. DNA for the CDR3: TGTGCCAGCAGCCTAGGGACGGTGAACACTGAAGCTTTCTTT.

The chain joins TRBV28 to TRBJ1-1; D unclear. V lost 3 bases, J lost 3 bases, and 8 bases lay in between. The CDR3 runs to 13 residues. Germline CDR1 and CDR2: MDHEN and SYDVKM. CDR3 nucleotide sequence: TGTGCCAGCAGTTTTTCGGACGACACTGAAGCTTTCTTT. Its protein product is CASSFSDDTEAFF.

This clone came up once. CDR3: CASSPGPEREQYF. CDR3 in DNA: TGTGCCAGCAGCCCCGGCCCAGAAAGGGAGCAGTACTTC. The chain carries TRBV11-3 and TRBJ2-7; no clear D gene. V gave up 5 bases and J gave up 7 bases, with 15 bases separating them. Per the germline V gene, CDR1 is SGHNT and CDR2 is YENEEA. The CDR3 consists of 13 residues.

Remarks on this clone: Relative to the germline gene, one junction end is altered; a read error may explain this. The V and J genes are TRBV28 and TRBJ1-5; 7 bases align to TRBD1. The CDR3 sequence is 15 residues long. Germline V gene sequence: CDR1 MDHEN, CDR2 SYDVKM. The CDR3 spells CAISETGTSNQPQHF. CDR3 in DNA: TGTGCCATCAGTGAGACAGGGACTAGCAATCAGCCCCAGCATTTT.

This clone was recorded only once. This chain connects TRBV6-5 to TRBJ2-7; either TRBD1 or TRBD2 may supply D (5 bases each). Germline V gene sequence: CDR1 MNHEY, CDR2 SVGAGI. CDR3 length equals 13 residues. Deletions cut 6 bases from V and 4 bases from J, with 13 bases between. CDR3 DNA: TGTGCCAGCAGGGGGGACGCACTTTACGAGCAGTACTTC. It translates to CASRGDALYEQYF.

The rearrangement joins TRBV7-8 to TRBJ1-5; TRBD1 agrees at 9 bases. V lost 2 bases, J lost 0 bases, and 17 bases stayed unmatched. This CDR3 is 21 amino acids long. Germline V gene data show CDR1 as SGHVS and CDR2 as FQNEAQ. The CDR3 region has the DNA TGTGCCAGCAGCTTACGATCGAAGGGACAGGGAGGGGTGAATAGCAATCAGCCCCAGCATTTT. This codes for CASSLRSKGQGGVNSNQPQHF. Based on the CDR3 plus reference TRBV7-8 and TRBJ1-5, the full variable domain is GAGVSQSPRYKVAKRGQDVALRCDPISGHVSLFWYQQALGQGPEFLTYFQNEAQLDKSGLPSDRFFAERPEGSVSTLKIQRTQQEDSAVYLCASSLRSKGQGGVNSNQPQHFGDGTRLSIL.

The chain combines TRBV11-3 with TRBJ2-3, with a tentative D call TRBD2 (5 bases). This CDR3 has 19 residues. Germline CDR1 and CDR2: SGHNT and YENEEA. V lost 0 bases, J lost 4 bases, and 23 bases lay in between. The DNA for the CDR3 is TGTGCCAGCAGCTTAGATATAGGCCTTGGGAGCCCTTTTGCAGATACGCAGTATTTT. The encoded protein is CASSLDIGLGSPFADTQYF.

The rearrangement uses TRBV5-1 and TRBJ2-3; the match to TRBD2 covers 8 bases. The CDR3 runs to 14 residues. V dropped 2 bases and J dropped 5; count of bases not matched to a gene: 4. Germline-derived CDR1 and CDR2 are SGHRS and YFSETQ. The CDR3 protein is CASSFGLARDTQYF. The CDR3 DNA sequence: TGCGCCAGCAGCTTCGGACTAGCAAGAGATACGCAGTATTTT.

The rearrangement uses TRBV7-2 and TRBJ1-3; tentatively, D is TRBD1 (5 bases). The CDR3 length is 15 residues. Trimming pared 4 bases from V and 0 bases from J, leaving 10 bases between. Germline assignment: CDR1 SGHTA and CDR2 FQGNSA. The CDR3 nucleotides are TGTGCCAGCAGCTGGTTAGGGGACTCTGGAAACACCATATATTTT. Translating it yields CASSWLGDSGNTIYF.